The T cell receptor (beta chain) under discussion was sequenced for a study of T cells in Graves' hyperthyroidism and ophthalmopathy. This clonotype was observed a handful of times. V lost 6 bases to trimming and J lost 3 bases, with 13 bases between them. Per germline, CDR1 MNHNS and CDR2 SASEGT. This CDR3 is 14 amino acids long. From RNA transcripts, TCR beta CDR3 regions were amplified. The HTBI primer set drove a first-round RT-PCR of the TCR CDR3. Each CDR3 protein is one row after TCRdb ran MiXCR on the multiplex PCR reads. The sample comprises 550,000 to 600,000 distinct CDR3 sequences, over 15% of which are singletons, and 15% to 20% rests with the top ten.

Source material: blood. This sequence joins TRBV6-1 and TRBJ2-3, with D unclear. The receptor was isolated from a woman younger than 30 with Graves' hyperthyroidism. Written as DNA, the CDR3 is TGTGCCAGCAGACAGAAAGCCTGGACAGATACGCAGTATTTT. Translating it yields CASRQKAWTDTQYF.